Sequencing of this T cell receptor beta chain was carried out in a study of blood T cell repertoires in COVID-19. This CDR3 region has 13 residues. Between the trimmed V and J ends, which lost 6 bases and 6 bases, there was a span of 11 bases. Germline CDR1 reads SNHLY; CDR2 reads FYNNEI. This table comes from immunoSEQ multiplex PCR, and its TCRdb copy is limited to in-frame clones, with some not included. The sample records 110,000 or so clones, around 89% being singletons. V and J are TRBV2 and TRBJ2-2; maybe TRBD2 (5 bases). The sequence derives from a woman between 50 and 59 years old with acute or convalescent COVID-19. The specimen was peripheral blood. In DNA form, the CDR3 reads TGTGCCAGCAGGGGAGAGGTAGCCGGGGAGCTGTTTTTT. It is translated as CASRGEVAGELFF.